The source of this TCR beta chain is a study of shared clonotypes between healthy human individuals. Across the whole study: CD4 naive cells filled three plates per donor, CD4 memory three, CD8 naive two and CD8 memory one. Notes on the study in general: Non-shared clonotypes were found to have lower generation probabilities than the clonotypes that were shared by all four of the sorted-subset donors.

Every immunoSEQ plate was one replicate of a subset's evenly spread DNA. Repertoires were generated with immunoSEQ multiplex PCR, while TCRdb's copy carries only in-frame clones and drops some. The data show about 2 million clones, approximately 95% seen once. CDR3 length equals 13 residues. V was pared by 11 bases and J by 5 bases, with 13 bases between. Per germline, CDR1 MNHNY and CDR2 SVGAGI (reference sequence). CD8 cells classed as naive were CD45RO-negative and positively selected for CCR7, excluding terminally differentiated effector memory CD45RA+ cells. As regards this clone: Antigen unknown.

The origin of this receptor is a man aged 18 to 30 in good health. The chain couples TRBV6-6 to TRBJ1-6; D gene ambiguous. What was sequenced was naive CD8+ T cells sorted from blood. CDR3 in amino acids: CALGPGHNSPLHF. For the CDR3, the DNA is TGTGCCCTGGGTCCTGGGCATAATTCACCCCTCCACTTT.